Detailed here is one TCR beta chain. The data are from a study of blood T cell repertoires in COVID-19. Study at large: Specimens from acute and convalescent COVID-19 originated in the United States, Italy and Spain. PBMCs, B-cell-depleted T cells, or T cells were the source of the cDNA or gDNA that made up the material.

In the original processing: Reference gene primer amplification gave estimated nucleated cell counts. Clones were read by immunoSEQ multiplex PCR, and TCRdb kept only the in-frame ones, dropping some. V, J and clone size reflect that table, while D and trimming were determined from the DNA. The repertoire holds about 260,000 clones, with around 87% as singletons. The sequence came from a woman between 50 and 59 years old with acute or convalescent COVID-19. Sequenced: peripheral blood.

In DNA, the CDR3 is TGTGCCAGCAGCTTAGCGGGAGTCGCGGAGACCCAGTACTTC. Its translation: CASSLAGVAETQYF. The chain carries TRBV5-4 and TRBJ2-5; the match to TRBD2 covers 8 bases. Unmatched junction bases numbered 5, after V lost 2 bases and J lost 5 bases. The CDR3 is 14 residues long. Germline assignment: CDR1 SGHNT and CDR2 YYREEE (reference sequence).